The sequence of this T cell receptor (beta chain) was determined in a study of T cells expressing NK-cell markers. Study overall: The authors derived TCR beta repertoires from sorted CD3+CD56+NKG2C+, CD3+CD56+NKG2C- and CD3+CD56-NKG2C+ T cells.

Germline assignment: CDR1 SEHNR and CDR2 FQNEAQ (reference sequence). The length of the CDR3 is 12 residues. Points from the study as a whole: About six donors carried dominant NKG2C+ clonotypes that made up about 1.0-7.0% of their CD8+ T cells. Where a handful of donors were concerned, these clonotypes also led the CD3+CD56-NKG2C+ fraction.

A remark on this clonotype: Antigen unknown.

Each CDR3 protein gets one entry in TCRdb, which reprocessed the 5' RACE reads and gives no DNA. The sample includes some 390,000 distinct CDR3 sequences. Sequences were obtained from blood T cells: a sorted CD56 or NKG2C T cell subset, CD4+ or CD8+ T cells, or bulk PBMC T cells (not recorded which). V usage is TRBV7-9 and J usage is TRBJ1-2. The TCR sequence derives from a woman in her forties or fifties in good health. The CDR3 here is CASSLGVSGYTF. Full variable domain (outside the CDR3, taken from reference TRBV7-9 and TRBJ1-2): DTGVSQNPRHKITKRGQNVTFRCDPISEHNRLYWYRQTLGQGPEFLTYFQNEAQLEKSRLLSDRFSAERPKGSFSTLEIQRTEQGDSAMYLCASSLGVSGYTFGSGTRLTVV.